Reported below is one T cell receptor (beta chain). The source of the sample is a study of blood T cell repertoires in COVID-19. For the study at large: Samples came from the United States, Italy and Spain, spanning acute and convalescent COVID-19. Nucleic acid was either cDNA or gDNA, and it came from T cells, B-cell-depleted T cells, or PBMCs.

Sequencing used immunoSEQ multiplex PCR; TCRdb keeps in-frame clones, though not all of them. The data contain a few hundred thousand clones, 75% to 90% of them singletons. Input material: PBMCs or T cells enriched from blood (not recorded which). This sequence originates from a woman in her fifties or sixties who had recovered from COVID-19.

CDR3: CASSLGQGRMNTEAFF. Written as DNA, the CDR3 is TGTGCCAGCAGTCTGGGACAGGGAAGGATGAACACTGAAGCTTTCTTT. This rearrangement joins TRBV27 to TRBJ1-1; TRBD1 agrees at 9 bases. Trimming removed 5 bases from V and 0 bases from J; junction bases left unmatched: 7. Germline CDR1 and CDR2: MNHEY and SMNVEV (reference sequence). This CDR3 region has 16 residues.